The 7 T cell receptor beta chains in this list originate from one sample, sequenced in a study of T-cell memory formation after mild COVID-19. TCRdb independently ran MiXCR on the 5' RACE reads; one entry per CDR3 protein. The table has 350,000 to 400,000 distinct CDR3 sequences, roughly 20% seen once. Sequencing input: PBMCs or a T cell subset sorted from them (not recorded which). Source of these receptors: an adult woman who had mild COVID-19 (a few samples of this study predate the infection). Cell type and time point are not known.

This clonotype was found a few times. The chain combines TRBV24-1 with TRBJ2-7; 9 bases agree with TRBD1. The J segment lost 2 bases and the V segment lost 2 bases, leaving 3 bases of the junction unmatched. This CDR3 is built from 15 residues. Germline assignment: CDR1 KGHDR and CDR2 SFDVKD. For the CDR3, the DNA is TGTGCCACCAGTGATTGGACAGGGGAGGCCTACGAGCAGTACTTC. Its translation is CATSDWTGEAYEQYF.

This clonotype was counted at least ten times. The rearrangement uses TRBV4-3 and TRBJ2-1, with 11 bases that match TRBD2. The ends lost 0 bases at V and 6 bases at J; junction bases unmatched: 7. Germline values: CDR1 LGHNA, CDR2 YSLEER. CDR3 size: 17 residues. The CDR3: CASSQDLTSGSTNEQFF. CDR3 coding DNA: TGCGCCAGCAGCCAAGACCTTACTAGCGGGAGTACCAATGAGCAGTTCTTC.

This chain joins TRBV4-1 and TRBJ2-2; either TRBD1 or TRBD2 may supply D (5 bases each). Germline V lookup: CDR1 MGHRA, CDR2 YSYEKL. The CDR3 has 17 residues. Trimming cost V 0 bases and J 1 base, with 12 bases left between them. The CDR3 reads CASSQEAGRVNTGELFF. CDR3 nucleotides: TGCGCCAGCAGCCAAGAGGCGGGCAGGGTGAACACCGGGGAGCTGTTTTTT.

This clonotype has a handful of counts. The chain couples TRBV6-5 to TRBJ2-5; 11 bases match TRBD1. The ends lost 6 bases at V and 5 bases at J; junction bases unmatched: 5. Per the germline V gene, CDR1 is MNHEY and CDR2 is SVGAGI. This CDR3 has 14 amino acids. The CDR3 region is CASSEDRGRETQYF. As DNA, the CDR3 is TGTGCCAGCAGCGAGGACAGGGGGCGTGAGACCCAGTACTTC.

This clonotype was detected only a few times. The CDR3 sequence: CATEDRAGTDTQYF. As DNA, the CDR3 is TGTGCCACCGAGGACAGGGCGGGCACAGATACGCAGTATTTT. This sequence joins TRBV24-1 and TRBJ2-3; 8 nucleotides agree with TRBD1. V gave up 9 bases and J gave up 1 base; unmatched junction bases: 5. This CDR3 has 14 residues. Germline V lookup: CDR1 KGHDR, CDR2 SFDVKD.

This chain connects TRBV20-1 to TRBJ2-1; the D gene is possibly TRBD2 (6 bases). The germline V gene has CDR1 DFQATT and CDR2 SNEGSKA (reference sequence). V was clipped by 3 bases and J by 5 bases, with 14 bases between them. The CDR3 extends over 14 amino acids. The CDR3 nucleotides are TGCAGTGCTAGGACGGCGGGGAATAACAATGAGCAGTTCTTC. Translated, it gives CSARTAGNNNEQFF.

In DNA form, the CDR3 reads TGTGCCACCAGCGGGACTAGCGGGGGGGCGGGTCTCGCCTACAATGAGCAGTTCTTC. Its translation is CATSGTSGGAGLAYNEQFF. The genes are TRBV24-1 and TRBJ2-1; 16 nucleotides match TRBD2. This CDR3 is 19 amino acids long. The trim removed 7 bases at V and 2 bases at J, leaving 10 bases unmatched. Germline V gives CDR1 KGHDR, CDR2 SFDVKD.